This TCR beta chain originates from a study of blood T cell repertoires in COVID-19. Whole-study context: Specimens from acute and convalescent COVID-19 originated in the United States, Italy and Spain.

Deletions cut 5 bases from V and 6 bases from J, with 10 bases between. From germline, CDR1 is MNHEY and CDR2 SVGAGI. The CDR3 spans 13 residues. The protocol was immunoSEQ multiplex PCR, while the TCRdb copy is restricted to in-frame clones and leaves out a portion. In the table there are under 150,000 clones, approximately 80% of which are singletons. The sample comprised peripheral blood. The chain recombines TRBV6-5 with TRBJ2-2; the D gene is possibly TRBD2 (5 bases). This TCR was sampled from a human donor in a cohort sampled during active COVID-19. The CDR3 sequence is CASSPTSSGELFF. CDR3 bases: TGTGCCAGCAGTCCTACTAGTTCCGGGGAGCTGTTTTTT.